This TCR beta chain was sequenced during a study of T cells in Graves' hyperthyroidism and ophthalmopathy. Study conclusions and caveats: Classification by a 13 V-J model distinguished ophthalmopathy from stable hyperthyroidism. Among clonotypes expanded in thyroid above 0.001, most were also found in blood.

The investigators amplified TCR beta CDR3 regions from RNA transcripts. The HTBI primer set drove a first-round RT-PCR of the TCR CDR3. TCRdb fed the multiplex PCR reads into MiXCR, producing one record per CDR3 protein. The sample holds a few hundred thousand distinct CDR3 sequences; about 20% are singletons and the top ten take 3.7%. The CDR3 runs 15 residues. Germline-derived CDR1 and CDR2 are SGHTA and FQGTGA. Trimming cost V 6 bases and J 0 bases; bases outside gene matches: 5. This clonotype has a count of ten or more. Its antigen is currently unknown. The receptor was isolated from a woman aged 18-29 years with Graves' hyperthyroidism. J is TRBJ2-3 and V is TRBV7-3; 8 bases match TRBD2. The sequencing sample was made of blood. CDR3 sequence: CASRARGASTDTQYF. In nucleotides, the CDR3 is TGTGCCAGCAGGGCGCGGGGGGCGAGCACAGATACGCAGTATTTT.